The 30 T cell receptor beta chains below were found in one sample sequenced in a study of CD8 T cells in ankylosing spondylitis. Notes on the study in general: A motif of eight highly homologous TCR beta variants was seen as apparently characteristic of ankylosing spondylitis blood.

For these TCRs, the target antigens are not known. TCRdb fed the 5' RACE reads into MiXCR, producing one record per CDR3 protein. The sample lists some 800,000 distinct CDR3 sequences, about an eighth seen once, with less than 0.65% in the top ten. Sequenced material: blood, either unsorted or a sorted T cell fraction (not recorded which). These receptors came from a male donor with ankylosing spondylitis.

The V gene is TRBV5-4, the J gene TRBJ2-2, with D perhaps assigned TRBD1 or TRBD2 (6 bases each). Trimming left V 4 bases short and J 0 bases short, with 13 bases between. The length of the CDR3 is 16 residues. Germline-derived CDR1 and CDR2 are SGHNT and YYREEE (reference sequence). The CDR3 bases are TGTGCCAGCAGCCCGGGGGCCTTTTCGAACACCGGGGAGCTGTTTTTT. This sequence encodes CASSPGAFSNTGELFF.

The gene calls are TRBV9 and TRBJ2-3; 7 positions agree with TRBD1. The germline V gene encodes CDR1 SGDLS and CDR2 YYNGEE. This CDR3 contains 17 residues. V lost 1 base, J lost 2 bases, and 10 bases stayed unmatched. CDR3: CASSVRSRDSYTDTQYF. In nucleotides, the CDR3 is TGTGCCAGCAGCGTACGGTCTCGGGACAGTTACACAGATACGCAGTATTTT.

This clonotype was counted a few times. V is TRBV7-2 and J is TRBJ1-1; D remains unclear. Germline assignment: CDR1 SGHTA and CDR2 FQGNSA. Trimming removed 3 bases from V and 1 base from J, with 12 bases in between. The CDR3 length is 15 residues. The CDR3 region is CASSLIGAENTEAFF. The CDR3 region has the DNA TGTGCCAGCAGCTTGATTGGCGCTGAGAACACTGAAGCTTTCTTT.

This clonotype has only a few counts. The V call is TRBV4-2, the J call TRBJ2-2, with D unresolved. Germline loops: CDR1 LGHNA, CDR2 YNFKEQ. V gave up 4 bases and J gave up 2 bases, with 14 bases separating them. The CDR3 is made up of 16 amino acids. The DNA for the CDR3 is TGTGCCAGCAGCCCGGAAGGGTCGGCAAACACCGGGGAGCTGTTTTTT. Residues: CASSPEGSANTGELFF.

In this sample, this clonotype turned up many times. The rearrangement links TRBV5-1 to TRBJ2-3; D gene ambiguous. CDR1 and CDR2 (germline): SGHRS, YFSETQ. The CDR3 runs to 14 residues. The germline V and J ends were trimmed by 4 bases and 6 bases, with 15 bases remaining between them. The CDR3 loop is CASSLDSAGDTQYF. CDR3 bases: TGCGCCAGCAGCCTTGACTCGGCTGGCGATACGCAGTATTTT.

J is TRBJ1-2 and V is TRBV7-6, with D tentatively TRBD1 (5 bases). Germline CDR1 SGHVS, CDR2 FNYEAQ. The CDR3 loop spans 14 amino acids. The V end lost 6 bases, the J end lost 3 bases, and 14 bases lay between the germline ends. This chain's CDR3 is CASSSWGDYYGYTF. In DNA, the CDR3 is TGTGCCAGCAGTTCATGGGGGGACTACTATGGCTACACCTTC.

There are many counts of this clonotype. This sequence joins TRBV20-1 and TRBJ2-4; 9 nucleotides align to TRBD2. V was pared by 5 bases and J by 8 bases, with 13 bases of the junction left unmatched. The CDR3 length is 15 residues. Germline loops: CDR1 DFQATT, CDR2 SNEGSKA (reference sequence). The CDR3 nucleotides are TGCAGTGCTGCGCGGGGAGCGGGGGGAGGTGACATTCAGTACTTC. This translates into CSAARGAGGGDIQYF.

The chain has TRBV19 and TRBJ2-1; TRBD1 might be the D (6 bases). V shed 10 bases and J shed 2 bases, with 21 bases lying between them. Germline V gene lookup returns CDR1 LNHDA and CDR2 SQIVND (reference sequence). This CDR3 region has 16 residues. Here the CDR3 reads CATKFDGTHTYNEQFF. In nucleotides, the CDR3 is TGTGCCACCAAATTCGACGGGACACATACCTACAATGAGCAGTTCTTC.

The chain has TRBV15 and TRBJ2-5; tentative D call: TRBD1 (5 bases). Trimming cost V 2 bases and J 1 base, with 5 bases left between them. The CDR3 consists of 13 residues. Germline V gene lookup returns CDR1 LNHNV and CDR2 YYDKDF (reference sequence). For the CDR3, the DNA is TGTGCCACCAGCAGACAGGGCCAAGAGACCCAGTACTTC. This codes for CATSRQGQETQYF.

The gene calls are TRBV7-6 and TRBJ2-5; 14 positions agree with TRBD2. Per germline, CDR1 SGHVS and CDR2 FNYEAQ. V shed 5 bases and J 3 bases; nucleotides not matched to a gene: 2. The CDR3 has 15 residues. Written as DNA, the CDR3 is TGTGCCAGCAGCACGACTAGCGGGGGGGAAGAGACCCAGTACTTC. Translating it yields CASSTTSGGEETQYF.

This clonotype showed up just a few times. The CDR3 spells CASSFLGTGWGGNYGYTF. DNA for the CDR3: TGTGCCAGCAGTTTCCTTGGGACAGGGTGGGGGGGGAACTATGGCTACACCTTC. The rearrangement joins TRBV28 to TRBJ1-2, with 9 bases identical to TRBD1. The CDR3 loop spans 18 amino acids. Germline CDR1 and CDR2: MDHEN and SYDVKM. With 3 bases clipped from V and 2 bases from J, the junction kept 13 bases outside the gene matches.

The rearrangement links TRBV10-3 to TRBJ1-5; D is unclear. This CDR3 is built from 14 residues. Germline V gene lookup returns CDR1 ENHRY and CDR2 SYGVKD. V shed 2 bases and J shed 6 bases, with 11 bases lying between them. The DNA for the CDR3 is TGTGCCATCAGTGAGGTAGCGTCAGCTCAGCCCCAGCATTTT. Its protein product is CAISEVASAQPQHF.

This clonotype was seen more than once but under ten times. The chain couples TRBV12-3 or TRBV12-4 to TRBJ2-1; possibly TRBD2 for D (6 bases). The CDR3 is made up of 16 amino acids. The ends were cut back, 6 bases at V and 5 bases at J, with 20 bases in the middle. The CDR3 loop reads CASSLWTGSGNNEQFF. CDR3 nucleotide sequence: TGTGCCAGCAGCCTTTGGACCGGGAGTGGTAACAATGAGCAGTTCTTC.

This clonotype was seen many times. This chain joins TRBV5-1 and TRBJ2-5; 7 bases are a match to TRBD1. V gave up 4 bases and J gave up 5 bases; unmatched junction bases: 5. This CDR3 has 13 amino acids. Germline CDR1 reads SGHRS; CDR2 reads YFSETQ. The CDR3 spells CASSATGDETQYF. The CDR3 DNA sequence: TGCGCCAGCAGCGCAACAGGGGACGAGACCCAGTACTTC.

The sample holds a few counts of this clonotype. The chain carries TRBV20-1 and TRBJ1-2; D is possibly TRBD1 (5 bases). The ends were cut back, 4 bases at V and 4 bases at J, with 16 bases in the middle. Germline V CDR1 and CDR2: DFQATT, SNEGSKA (reference sequence). The CDR3 contains 14 residues. Written as DNA, the CDR3 is TGCAGTGCTAATCCGCCAGGGAGGGTCTATGGCTACACCTTC. This gives the protein CSANPPGRVYGYTF.

This chain uses TRBV6-2 or TRBV6-3 with TRBJ2-3; 9 positions match TRBD1. The CDR3 runs 16 residues. Germline CDR1 is MNHEY and CDR2 is SVGEGT. The V and J ends lost 2 bases and 0 bases, in that order; junction bases with no gene match: 3. For the CDR3, the DNA is TGTGCCAGCAGTTACCCCGGGACAGGGAGCACAGATACGCAGTATTTT. Protein product: CASSYPGTGSTDTQYF.

In this sample, this clonotype turned up a few times. This chain connects TRBV13 to TRBJ2-7, with 9 nucleotides matching TRBD2. V shed 5 bases and J 2 bases; nucleotides not matched to a gene: 13. The germline V gene encodes CDR1 PRHDT and CDR2 FYEKMQ (reference sequence). The length of the CDR3 is 17 residues. CDR3: CASSPLTERGAPYEQYF. The CDR3 region has the DNA TGTGCCAGCAGCCCTCTCACCGAGCGGGGGGCCCCCTACGAGCAGTACTTC.

In regard to this clonotype: The CDR3 ends on some other residue instead of the conserved phenylalanine or tryptophan, so this is likely a read error. The limits of the CDR3 on the DNA are not certain, so only TCRdb's listed CDR3 is given. V usage is TRBV20-1 and J usage is TRBJ2-7; the table names TRBD1, a call not compared with the DNA. Germline V gene sequence: CDR1 DFQATT, CDR2 SNEGSKA (reference sequence). The CDR3 is 11 residues long, counting both termini. The CDR3 spells CSATRGGGPIL.

The chain's CDR3 is CASSPVDRGIHGYTF. The CDR3 nucleotides are TGTGCCAGCTCACCCGTGGACAGGGGGATACATGGCTACACCTTC. The rearrangement links TRBV18 to TRBJ1-2; 10 bases agree with TRBD1. V shed 3 bases and J 6 bases; nucleotides not matched to a gene: 7. The germline CDR1 and CDR2 sequences are KGHSH and LQKENI. This CDR3 is 15 amino acids long.

This clonotype has a handful of counts. V is TRBV9 and J is TRBJ2-7; D remains unclear. Germline-derived CDR1 and CDR2 are SGDLS and YYNGEE. This CDR3 is built from 15 residues. V lost 2 bases to trimming and J lost 5 bases, with 17 bases between them. CDR3 coding DNA: TGTGCCAGCAGCGTCCTCTCTGGCGACCTGGACGAGCAGTACTTC. The encoded protein is CASSVLSGDLDEQYF. The complete variable domain, with remaining parts taken from reference TRBV9 and TRBJ2-7, reads DSGVTQTPKHLITATGQRVTLRCSPRSGDLSVYWYQQSLDQGLQFLIQYYNGEERAKGNILERFSAQQFPDLHSELNLSSLELGDSALYFCASSVLSGDLDEQYFGPGTRLTVT.

The sample holds a few counts of this clonotype. The chain recombines TRBV18 with TRBJ2-2, with 9 bases aligning to TRBD2. The CDR3 spans 17 residues. Germline lookup yields CDR1 KGHSH and CDR2 LQKENI. The trim removed 2 bases at V and 5 bases at J, leaving 9 bases unmatched. CDR3 sequence reads: CASSPYAFTSGTGELFF. The CDR3 DNA sequence: TGTGCCAGCTCACCATACGCGTTTACTAGCGGGACCGGGGAGCTGTTTTTT.

This clonotype was found a few times. The germline gene is not matched at one end of the junction; a read error may be the cause. J is TRBJ1-1 and V is TRBV7-7; D not resolved. This CDR3 has 12 amino acids. Germline CDR1 is SSHAT and CDR2 is FNYEAQ (reference sequence). The CDR3 sequence is CASSLNNRDAFF. The CDR3 DNA reads TGTGCTAGCAGCTTGAACAACCGGGATGCTTTCTTT.

This chain links TRBV4-3 with TRBJ2-1; TRBD1 is a possible D gene (6 bases). Trimming stripped 2 bases from V and 5 bases from J, with 13 bases between. The germline gives CDR1 LGHNA, CDR2 YSLEER. The CDR3 is made up of 15 amino acids. The CDR3 sequence is CASSQRTATNNEQFF. In nucleotides, the CDR3 is TGCGCCAGCAGCCAACGGACAGCTACCAACAATGAGCAGTTCTTC.

This sequence joins TRBV25-1 and TRBJ1-3; D ambiguous. Trimming removed 0 bases from V and 4 bases from J, with 7 bases in between. The CDR3 contains 14 residues. The germline V gene has CDR1 MGHDK and CDR2 SYGVNS. CDR3 in amino acids: CASSEYRTGNTIYF. The DNA for the CDR3 is TGTGCCAGCAGTGAATACAGAACGGGAAACACCATATATTTT. The whole variable domain, filled in from reference TRBV25-1 and TRBJ1-3, reads EADIYQTPRYLVIGTGKKITLECSQTMGHDKMYWYQQDPGMELHLIHYSYGVNSTEKGDLSSESTVSRIRTEHFPLTLESARPSHTSQYLCASSEYRTGNTIYFGEGSWLTVV.

The V gene is TRBV11-3, the J gene TRBJ2-7; no reliable D call. The CDR3 spans 13 residues. Per the germline V gene, CDR1 is SGHNT and CDR2 is YENEEA. V dropped 2 bases and J dropped 7 bases, with 12 bases sitting between them. The chain's CDR3 is CASSLLVSSEQYF. CDR3 nucleotides: TGTGCCAGCAGCTTACTGGTTTCGTCGGAGCAGTACTTC.

The J gene is TRBJ1-2, the V gene TRBV6-1; no definite D call. V was cut by 0 bases and J by 14 bases, with 10 bases left in between. CDR3 length: 11 amino acids. Looked up from germline, CDR1 is MNHNS and CDR2 is SASEGT. The CDR3 spells CASSEARLETF. CDR3 bases: TGTGCCAGCAGTGAAGCAAGGCTTGAAACCTTC.

V is TRBV29-1 and J is TRBJ1-3; D unclear. The V end lost 6 bases, the J end lost 3 bases, and 12 bases lay between the germline ends. CDR3 length: 13 residues. The germline gives CDR1 SQVTM, CDR2 ANQGSEA. The CDR3 DNA reads as TGCAGCGTCGAGAGACTTTTTGGAAACACCATATATTTT. This gives the protein CSVERLFGNTIYF.

This clonotype was seen more than once but under ten times. This rearrangement joins TRBV5-1 to TRBJ2-7; 9 bases map to TRBD1. The V segment lost 0 bases and the J segment 3 bases; nucleotides outside the gene matches: 4. This CDR3 region has 15 residues. The germline gives CDR1 SGHRS, CDR2 YFSETQ. The CDR3 loop reads CASSLDGQGNYEQYF. The CDR3 DNA reads TGCGCCAGCAGCTTGGATGGACAGGGGAACTACGAGCAGTACTTC. The entire variable domain, with the rest obtained from reference TRBV5-1 and TRBJ2-7, is as follows: KAGVTQTPRYLIKTRGQQVTLSCSPISGHRSVSWYQQTPGQGLQFLFEYFSETQRNKGNFPGRFSGRQFSNSRSEMNVSTLELGDSALYLCASSLDGQGNYEQYFGPGTRLTVT.

The sample holds a few counts of this clonotype. The V and J genes are TRBV20-1 and TRBJ2-5; maybe TRBD2 (5 bases). Per the germline V gene, CDR1 is DFQATT and CDR2 is SNEGSKA (reference sequence). V was pared by 3 bases and J by 6 bases, with 14 bases between. This CDR3 comprises 13 residues. CDR3 protein: CSARKEGPQTQYF. CDR3 sequence (DNA): TGCAGTGCTAGGAAAGAGGGTCCACAGACCCAGTACTTC.

This clonotype appeared a few times. The rearrangement uses TRBV7-8 and TRBJ2-3; 8 bases align to TRBD2. J lost 6 bases, V lost 6 bases, and 14 bases had no gene match. The CDR3 spans 16 residues. Germline CDR1 and CDR2: SGHVS and FQNEAQ. CDR3 nucleotides: TGTGCCAGCAGTTTTGTCCCGGGACTAGTCTCCGATACGCAGTATTTT. It specifies CASSFVPGLVSDTQYF.